One sample yielded the 26 T cell receptor beta chains listed below, sequenced in a study of T cells expressing NK-cell markers. TCRdb reanalyzed the 5' RACE reads, giving one entry per CDR3 protein sequence and no DNA. Its clone listing holds around 380,000 distinct CDR3 sequences. The source material was blood T cells: a sorted CD56 or NKG2C T cell subset, CD4+ or CD8+ T cells, or bulk PBMC T cells (not recorded which). The receptors come from a woman between 50 and 59 years old in good health.

The V call is TRBV20-1, the J call TRBJ2-1; lacking DNA, the TRBD2 call made by TCRdb goes unchecked. Per the germline V gene, CDR1 is DFQATT and CDR2 is SNEGSKA (reference sequence). The CDR3 has 14 residues. CDR3 in amino acids: CSAARPGDRDEQFF.

The chain combines TRBV11-3 with TRBJ2-5; the TCRdb call, TRBD2, lacks DNA for checking. There are 16 residues in the CDR3. CDR1 and CDR2 from the germline V gene are SGHNT and YENEEA. The chain's CDR3 is CASSSTGTTLQETQYF.

V usage is TRBV7-8 and J usage is TRBJ2-5; TCRdb's D call of TRBD1 is untestable without DNA. Germline CDR1 SGHVS, CDR2 FQNEAQ. CDR3 length equals 16 residues. The CDR3 sequence is CASSLARGIARETQYF. Variable domain in full (rest from reference TRBV7-8 and TRBJ2-5): GAGVSQSPRYKVAKRGQDVALRCDPISGHVSLFWYQQALGQGPEFLTYFQNEAQLDKSGLPSDRFFAERPEGSVSTLKIQRTQQEDSAVYLCASSLARGIARETQYFGPGTRLLVL.

The chain recombines TRBV20-1 with TRBJ1-1; TCRdb picks TRBD1, but there is no DNA to check that call. CDR1 and CDR2 (germline): DFQATT, SNEGSKA (reference sequence). The CDR3 runs to 15 residues. CDR3 sequence: CSARDPQGVFTEAFF.

This CDR3 reads CASRRADKGPHTEAFF. The chain employs TRBV12-3 or TRBV12-4 and TRBJ1-1; the TCRdb call, TRBD1, lacks DNA for checking. This CDR3 has 16 residues.

The V call is TRBV6-6, the J call TRBJ1-1. Germline assignment: CDR1 MNHNY and CDR2 SVGAGI (reference sequence). The CDR3 is made up of 13 amino acids. The CDR3 region is CASTFLENTEAFF.

The chain recombines TRBV15 with TRBJ2-4; no DNA is available, so the TRBD1 call from TCRdb remains unchecked. This CDR3 has 12 amino acids. Per germline, CDR1 LNHNV and CDR2 YYDKDF (reference sequence). CDR3 in amino acids: CATSRGQNIQYF.

V is TRBV4-1 and J is TRBJ2-3; TCRdb names TRBD2, which stays unverified in the absence of DNA. There are 19 residues in the CDR3. Germline CDR1 and CDR2: MGHRA and YSYEKL. This chain's CDR3 is CASSQDATSGRSRTDTQYF.

V and J are TRBV10-1 and TRBJ2-7; the D gene TCRdb calls, TRBD2, cannot be checked with no DNA. There are 13 residues in the CDR3. Germline V CDR1 and CDR2: WNHNN, SYGVQD (reference sequence). CDR3 in amino acids: CASSVTSGSEQYF.

The chain has TRBV13 and TRBJ2-1; without DNA, the TCRdb call of TRBD2 cannot be checked. Germline V gene lookup returns CDR1 PRHDT and CDR2 FYEKMQ (reference sequence). CDR3 length equals 16 residues. CDR3 in amino acids: CASSRRMLAGSNEQFF.

V gene TRBV11-2 combines with J gene TRBJ2-1; the D call from TCRdb, TRBD1, cannot be confirmed without DNA. The CDR3 has 11 residues. Per germline, CDR1 SGHAT and CDR2 FQNNGV. The CDR3 sequence: CASSIQGRPFF.

J is TRBJ2-1 and V is TRBV2. Looked up from germline, CDR1 is SNHLY and CDR2 is FYNNEI. The CDR3 loop spans 12 amino acids. The chain's CDR3 is CASRTLWGEQFF.

The gene calls are TRBV4-2 and TRBJ1-3; the D gene TCRdb calls, TRBD1, cannot be checked with no DNA. The CDR3 spans 15 residues. Germline loops: CDR1 LGHNA, CDR2 YNFKEQ. The CDR3 sequence: CASSPTAGQGNTIYF.

This sequence joins TRBV5-1 and TRBJ2-2; TCRdb's assignment of TRBD1 cannot be checked, as there is no DNA. CDR1 and CDR2 (germline): SGHRS, YFSETQ. This CDR3 has 15 residues. CDR3 sequence reads: CASSLVPSKRRELFF.

The gene calls are TRBV27 and TRBJ1-2; TCRdb designates TRBD1, a call that cannot be tested without DNA. The CDR3 has 16 amino acids. Germline V gene sequence: CDR1 MNHEY, CDR2 SMNVEV (reference sequence). This chain's CDR3 is CASSLGVHRTSYGYTF.

The chain joins TRBV6-1 to TRBJ2-5; lacking DNA, the TRBD1 call made by TCRdb goes unchecked. CDR3 length: 14 residues. Germline loops: CDR1 MNHNS, CDR2 SASEGT. CDR3 loop: CASSTGGWGETQYF.

The chain links TRBV6-5 to TRBJ1-2; TCRdb's D gene call, TRBD1, goes unchecked for lack of DNA. This CDR3 comprises 12 residues. CDR1 MNHEY and CDR2 SVGAGI come from the germline V gene. The CDR3: CASKGTAYGYTF.

This sequence joins TRBV6-5 and TRBJ2-5; TCRdb reports TRBD2, a call that lacks DNA to check it against. Germline assignment: CDR1 MNHEY and CDR2 SVGAGI. The CDR3 has 16 residues. This CDR3 is CASSLGTSGMYETQYF.

The gene calls are TRBV9 and TRBJ2-7. This CDR3 contains 14 residues. Germline CDR1 is SGDLS and CDR2 is YYNGEE. The CDR3: CASSVGVADYEQYF.

V and J are TRBV20-1 and TRBJ2-5; the D gene TCRdb calls, TRBD2, cannot be checked with no DNA. Germline assignment: CDR1 DFQATT and CDR2 SNEGSKA (reference sequence). This CDR3 spans 15 amino acids. The CDR3 loop reads CSAYRGGEGGETQYF.

CDR3 in amino acids: CASSLTSARSYNEQFF. This chain links TRBV7-6 with TRBJ2-1; the TCRdb D gene call, TRBD2, has no DNA to confirm it. Germline CDR1 reads SGHVS; CDR2 reads FNYEAQ. This CDR3 has 16 amino acids. The variable domain in full, with the rest retrieved from reference TRBV7-6 and TRBJ2-1, is GAGVSQSPRYKVTKRGQDVALRCDPISGHVSLYWYRQALGQGPEFLTYFNYEAQQDKSGLPNDRFSAERPEGSISTLTIQRTEQRDSAMYRCASSLTSARSYNEQFFGPGTRLTVL.

The chain combines TRBV12-3 or TRBV12-4 with TRBJ2-1; the D gene TCRdb calls, TRBD2, cannot be checked with no DNA. CDR3 size: 14 residues. The CDR3 sequence is CASSLMRVLDEQFF.

The V and J genes are TRBV27 and TRBJ2-1; TCRdb's D call, TRBD1, is unchecked because there is no DNA. CDR1 MNHEY and CDR2 SMNVEV come from the germline V gene (reference sequence). The length of the CDR3 is 13 residues. This CDR3 is CASSFGGGVTHSF.

The rearrangement joins TRBV29-1 to TRBJ1-1; the TCRdb D gene call, TRBD1, has no DNA to confirm it. Germline lookup yields CDR1 SQVTM and CDR2 ANQGSEA. This CDR3 spans 13 amino acids. The CDR3 loop reads CSVAMTGGGEAFF.

The rearrangement uses TRBV29-1 and TRBJ1-2. The length of the CDR3 is 12 residues. CDR1 is SQVTM, CDR2 ANQGSEA, per germline. CDR3 sequence reads: CSAFTADHGYTF.

The CDR3 here is CASSFHSGRAISGYEQYF. The V gene is TRBV5-1, the J gene TRBJ2-7; TCRdb selects TRBD2, and the lack of DNA leaves this call unchecked. Per the germline V gene, CDR1 is SGHRS and CDR2 is YFSETQ. The CDR3 spans 18 residues.